This entry concerns a single T cell receptor (beta chain). The read ends 3 residues early relative to the CDR3; the germline J gene fills the gap. Clones were read by immunoSEQ multiplex PCR, and TCRdb kept only the in-frame ones, dropping some. The table lists about 28,000 clones. The germline V gene encodes CDR1 SGHRS and CDR2 YFSETQ. The CDR3 is 15 residues long. This entry is derived from a study of T cells in women clearing cervical HPV infection. About the research overall: Cases: HPV16-related CIN3 or worse on histology, a couple of invasive cancers. Blood came at first lesion visit for cases, post-clearance for controls.

The sequenced sample consisted of blood buffy coat. This receptor was taken from a woman between 18 and 69 years old with a cervical HPV16 infection that either progressed to CIN3+ or cleared (not recorded which). V usage is TRBV5-1 and J usage is TRBJ2-2; D uncertain. The sequenced part of the CDR3 DNA is TGCGCCAGCAGTTCCGATGGCAGGTGGAATGAAAAG. It translates to CASSSDGRWNEK. The whole CDR3 reads CASSSDGRWNEKLFF.